Here is one TCR beta chain with its context. This sample stems from a study of blood T cell repertoires in COVID-19. On the study more broadly: Donors in the United States, Italy and Spain gave samples during acute or convalescent COVID-19. The cDNA or gDNA used as material had been derived from T cells, B-cell-depleted T cells, or PBMCs.

Trimming shortened V by 1 base and J by 9 bases, and 7 bases separated the two germline ends. This CDR3 spans 12 amino acids. CDR1 is MNHEY and CDR2 is SMNVEV in the germline V gene (reference sequence). In the original processing: For nucleated cells, counts were estimated from reference gene primer amplification. Profiled with immunoSEQ multiplex PCR; TCRdb holds only in-frame clones, not every one. V and J calls and clone size are those listed in that table; D and trimming were worked out from the DNA. The sample shows under 300,000 clones, 75% to 85% of them seen only once. This sequence joins TRBV27 and TRBJ2-1, with D tentatively TRBD2 (5 bases). Sequencing was done on a sample of peripheral blood. The sequence was collected from a human donor in a cohort sampled during active COVID-19. CDR3 DNA sequence: TGTGCCAGCAGTTTATTTGAGGGTGAGCAGTTCTTC. Its translation is CASSLFEGEQFF.